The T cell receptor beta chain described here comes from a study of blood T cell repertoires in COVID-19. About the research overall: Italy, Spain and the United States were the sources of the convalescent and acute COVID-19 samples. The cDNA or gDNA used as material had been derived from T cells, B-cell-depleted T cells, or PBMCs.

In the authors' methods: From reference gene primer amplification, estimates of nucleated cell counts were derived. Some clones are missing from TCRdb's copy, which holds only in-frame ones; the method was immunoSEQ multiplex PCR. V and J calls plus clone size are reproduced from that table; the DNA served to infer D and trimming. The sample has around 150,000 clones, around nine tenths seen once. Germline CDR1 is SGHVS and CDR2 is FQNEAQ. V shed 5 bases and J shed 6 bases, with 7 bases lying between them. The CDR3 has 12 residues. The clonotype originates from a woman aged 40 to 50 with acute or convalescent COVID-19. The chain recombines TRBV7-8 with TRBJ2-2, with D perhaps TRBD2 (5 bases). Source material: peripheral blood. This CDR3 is CASSPGAGELFF. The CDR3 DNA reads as TGTGCCAGCAGCCCCGGGGCCGGGGAGCTGTTTTTT.